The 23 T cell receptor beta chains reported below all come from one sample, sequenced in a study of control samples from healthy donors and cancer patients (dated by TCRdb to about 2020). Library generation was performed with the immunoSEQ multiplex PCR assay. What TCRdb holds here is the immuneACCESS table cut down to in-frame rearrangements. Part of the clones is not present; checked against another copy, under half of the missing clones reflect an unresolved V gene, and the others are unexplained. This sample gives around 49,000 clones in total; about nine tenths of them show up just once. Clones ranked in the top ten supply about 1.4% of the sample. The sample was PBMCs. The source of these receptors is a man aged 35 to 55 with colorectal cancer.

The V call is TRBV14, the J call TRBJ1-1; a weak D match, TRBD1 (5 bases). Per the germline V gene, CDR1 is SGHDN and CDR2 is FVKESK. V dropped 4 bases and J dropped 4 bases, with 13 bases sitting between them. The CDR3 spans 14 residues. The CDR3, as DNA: TGTGCCAGCAGCCGGCGGGGGGAGGCCACTGAAGCTTTCTTT. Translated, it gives CASSRRGEATEAFF.

The CDR3 sequence is CASGTHSGNTIYF. CDR3 coding DNA: TGTGCCAGCGGAACCCACTCTGGAAACACCATATATTTT. V usage is TRBV6-5 and J usage is TRBJ1-3; D is unresolved. This CDR3 region has 13 residues. Trimming took 8 bases from V and 0 from J, leaving 8 bases between them. Per germline, CDR1 MNHEY and CDR2 SVGAGI.

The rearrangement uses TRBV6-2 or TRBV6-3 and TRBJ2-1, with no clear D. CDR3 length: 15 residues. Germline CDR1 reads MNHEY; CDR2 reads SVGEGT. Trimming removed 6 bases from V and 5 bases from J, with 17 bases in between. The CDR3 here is CASSPLRISDNEQFF. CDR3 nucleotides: TGTGCCAGCAGCCCCCTAAGGATAAGTGACAATGAGCAGTTCTTC.

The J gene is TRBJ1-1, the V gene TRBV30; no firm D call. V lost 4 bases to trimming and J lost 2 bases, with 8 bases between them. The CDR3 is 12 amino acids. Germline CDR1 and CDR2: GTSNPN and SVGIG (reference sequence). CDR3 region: CAWIRLNTEAFF. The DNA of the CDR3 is TGTGCCTGGATACGGCTAAACACTGAAGCTTTCTTT.

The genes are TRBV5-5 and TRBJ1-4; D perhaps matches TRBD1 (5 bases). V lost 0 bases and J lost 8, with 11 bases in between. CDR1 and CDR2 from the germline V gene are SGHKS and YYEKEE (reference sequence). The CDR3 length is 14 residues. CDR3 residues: CASSLVGAREKLFF. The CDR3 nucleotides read TGTGCCAGCAGCTTGGTCGGGGCGCGGGAAAAACTGTTTTTT.

The CDR3 DNA reads as TGTGCCAGCAGCCCGTCGGGAGAGGGTTACGAGCAGTACTTC. This codes for CASSPSGEGYEQYF. J is TRBJ2-7 and V is TRBV7-9; D is possibly TRBD2 (6 bases). This CDR3 region has 14 residues. Trimming took off 5 bases at V and 4 bases at J, with 15 bases between the two ends. Germline V CDR1 and CDR2: SEHNR, FQNEAQ (reference sequence).

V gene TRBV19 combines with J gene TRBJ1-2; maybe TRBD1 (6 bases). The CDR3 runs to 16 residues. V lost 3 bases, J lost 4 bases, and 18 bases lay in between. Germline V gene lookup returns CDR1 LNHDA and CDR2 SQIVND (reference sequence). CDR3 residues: CASSILLDSSLYGYTF. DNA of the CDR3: TGTGCCAGTAGTATCCTGCTGGACAGCTCCCTCTATGGCTACACCTTC.

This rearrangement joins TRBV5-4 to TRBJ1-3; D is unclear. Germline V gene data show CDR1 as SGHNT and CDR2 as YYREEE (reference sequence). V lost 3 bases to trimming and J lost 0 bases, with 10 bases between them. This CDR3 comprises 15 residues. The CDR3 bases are TGTGCCAGCAGCTCCCCCCGGATCTCTGGAAACACCATATATTTT. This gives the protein CASSSPRISGNTIYF.

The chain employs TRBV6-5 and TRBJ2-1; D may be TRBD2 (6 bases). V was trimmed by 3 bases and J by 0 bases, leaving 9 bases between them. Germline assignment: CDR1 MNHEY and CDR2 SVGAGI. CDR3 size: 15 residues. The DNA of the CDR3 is TGTGCCAGCAGTTATAGCGGAAGCTCCTACAATGAGCAGTTCTTC. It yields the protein CASSYSGSSYNEQFF.

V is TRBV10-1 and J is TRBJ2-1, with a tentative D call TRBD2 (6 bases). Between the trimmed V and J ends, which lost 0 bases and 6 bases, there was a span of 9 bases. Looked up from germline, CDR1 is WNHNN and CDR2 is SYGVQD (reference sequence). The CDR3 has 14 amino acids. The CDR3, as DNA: TGCGCCAGCAGTGAGTCTGGGGGGATCAATGAGCAGTTCTTC. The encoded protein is CASSESGGINEQFF.

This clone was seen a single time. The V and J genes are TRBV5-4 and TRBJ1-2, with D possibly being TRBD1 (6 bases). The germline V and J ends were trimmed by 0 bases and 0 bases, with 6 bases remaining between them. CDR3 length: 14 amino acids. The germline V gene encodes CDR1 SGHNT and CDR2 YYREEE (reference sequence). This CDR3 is CASSLDRANYGYTF. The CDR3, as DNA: TGTGCCAGCAGCTTGGACAGGGCTAACTATGGCTACACCTTC.

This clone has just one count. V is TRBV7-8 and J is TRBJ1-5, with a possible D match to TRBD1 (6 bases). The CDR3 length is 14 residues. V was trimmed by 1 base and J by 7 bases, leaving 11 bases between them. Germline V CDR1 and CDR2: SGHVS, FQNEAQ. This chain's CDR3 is CASSLGTERQPQHF. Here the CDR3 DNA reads TGTGCCAGCAGCTTAGGGACAGAGAGACAGCCCCAGCATTTT.

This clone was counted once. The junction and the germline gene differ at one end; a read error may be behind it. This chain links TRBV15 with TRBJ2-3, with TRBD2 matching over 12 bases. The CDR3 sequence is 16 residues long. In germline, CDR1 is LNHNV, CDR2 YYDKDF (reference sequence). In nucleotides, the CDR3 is TGTGCCACCAGAAGAGGACTAGCGGGAAAAACAGATACGCAGTATTTT. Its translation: CATRRGLAGKTDTQYF. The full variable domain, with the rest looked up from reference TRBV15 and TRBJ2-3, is DAMVIQNPRYQVTQFGKPVTLSCSQTLNHNVMYWYQQKSSQAPKLLFHYYDKDFNNEADTPDNFQSRRPNTSFCFLDIRSPGLGDTAMYLCATRRGLAGKTDTQYFGPGTRLTVL.

CDR3 coding DNA: TGTGCCAGCAGCCAAATAAAGGTGACAGGGGATCCATACGAGCAGTACTTC. It translates to CASSQIKVTGDPYEQYF. The rearrangement uses TRBV14 and TRBJ2-7, with TRBD1 matching over 8 bases. Trimming took 2 bases from V and 4 from J; bases not matched to a gene: 13. This CDR3 comprises 17 residues. Germline V gives CDR1 SGHDN, CDR2 FVKESK.

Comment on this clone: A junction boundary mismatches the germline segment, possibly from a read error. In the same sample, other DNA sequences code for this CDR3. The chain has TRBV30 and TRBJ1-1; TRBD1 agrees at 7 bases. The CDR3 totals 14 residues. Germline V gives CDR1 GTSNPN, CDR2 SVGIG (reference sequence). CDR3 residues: CAWRLDRPNTEAFF. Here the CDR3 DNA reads TGTGCTTGGAGACTGGACAGGCCGAACACTGAAGCTTTCTTT. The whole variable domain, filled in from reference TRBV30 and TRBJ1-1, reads SQTIHQWPATLVQPVGSPLSLECTVEGTSNPNLYWYRQAAGRGLQLLFYSVGIGQISSEVPQNLSASRPQDRQFILSSKKLLLSDSGFYLCAWRLDRPNTEAFFGQGTRLTVV.

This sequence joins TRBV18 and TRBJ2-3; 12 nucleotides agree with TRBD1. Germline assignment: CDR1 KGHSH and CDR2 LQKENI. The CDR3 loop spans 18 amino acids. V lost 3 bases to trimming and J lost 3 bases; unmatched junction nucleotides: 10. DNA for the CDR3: TGTGCCAGCTCACCTTCCGGGACAGGGGGCGCGGGGACAGATACGCAGTATTTT. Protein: CASSPSGTGGAGTDTQYF. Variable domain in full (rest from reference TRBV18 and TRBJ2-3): NAGVMQNPRHLVRRRGQEARLRCSPMKGHSHVYWYRQLPEEGLKFMVYLQKENIIDESGMPKERFSAEFPKEGPSILRIQQVVRGDSAAYFCASSPSGTGGAGTDTQYFGPGTRLTVL.

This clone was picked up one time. CDR3 amino acids: CASRRGNEQFF. DNA of the CDR3: TGTGCCAGCCGCCGAGGCAATGAGCAGTTCTTC. The chain has TRBV9 and TRBJ2-1; D unclear. The V gene lost 7 bases and the J gene lost 6 bases, with 8 bases spanning the gap. Per germline, CDR1 SGDLS and CDR2 YYNGEE. The CDR3 is 11 amino acids.

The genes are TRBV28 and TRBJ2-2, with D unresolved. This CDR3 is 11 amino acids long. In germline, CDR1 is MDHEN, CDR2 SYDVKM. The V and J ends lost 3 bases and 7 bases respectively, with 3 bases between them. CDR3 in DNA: TGTGCCAGCAGTTTTATCGGGGAGCTGTTTTTT. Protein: CASSFIGELFF.

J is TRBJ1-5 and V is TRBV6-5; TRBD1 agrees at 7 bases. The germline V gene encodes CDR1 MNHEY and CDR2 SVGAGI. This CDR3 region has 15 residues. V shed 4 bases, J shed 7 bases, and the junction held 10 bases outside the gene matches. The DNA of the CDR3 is TGTGCCAGCAGTTCCTCGACAGGGAGGAAGCAGCCCCAGCATTTT. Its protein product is CASSSSTGRKQPQHF.

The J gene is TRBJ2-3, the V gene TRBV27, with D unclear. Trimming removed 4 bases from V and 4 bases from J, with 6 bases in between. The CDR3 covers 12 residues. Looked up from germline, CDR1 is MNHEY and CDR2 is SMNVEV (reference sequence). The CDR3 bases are TGTGCCAGCAGTTCAAGGGCAGATACGCAGTATTTT. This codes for CASSSRADTQYF.

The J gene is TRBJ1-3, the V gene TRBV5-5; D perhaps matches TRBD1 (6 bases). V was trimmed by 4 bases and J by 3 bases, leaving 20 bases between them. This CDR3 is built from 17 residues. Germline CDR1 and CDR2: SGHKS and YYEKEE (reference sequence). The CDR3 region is CASSPRTVKQVGNTIYF. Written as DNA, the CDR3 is TGTGCCAGCAGCCCGCGGACAGTTAAACAGGTTGGAAACACCATATATTTT.

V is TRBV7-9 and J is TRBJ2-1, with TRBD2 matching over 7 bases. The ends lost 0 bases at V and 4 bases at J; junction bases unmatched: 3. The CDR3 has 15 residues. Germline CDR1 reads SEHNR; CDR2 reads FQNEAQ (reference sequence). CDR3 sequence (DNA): TGTGCCAGCAGCTTAGCGGGAGGGCCTTACAATGAGCAGTTCTTC. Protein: CASSLAGGPYNEQFF.

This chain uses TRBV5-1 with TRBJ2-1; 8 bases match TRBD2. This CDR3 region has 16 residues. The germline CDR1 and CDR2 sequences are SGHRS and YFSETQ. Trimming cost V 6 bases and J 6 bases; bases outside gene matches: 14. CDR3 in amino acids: CASTLGSSGIVNEQFF. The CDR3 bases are TGCGCCAGCACCCTGGGGAGTAGCGGGATCGTCAATGAGCAGTTCTTC.